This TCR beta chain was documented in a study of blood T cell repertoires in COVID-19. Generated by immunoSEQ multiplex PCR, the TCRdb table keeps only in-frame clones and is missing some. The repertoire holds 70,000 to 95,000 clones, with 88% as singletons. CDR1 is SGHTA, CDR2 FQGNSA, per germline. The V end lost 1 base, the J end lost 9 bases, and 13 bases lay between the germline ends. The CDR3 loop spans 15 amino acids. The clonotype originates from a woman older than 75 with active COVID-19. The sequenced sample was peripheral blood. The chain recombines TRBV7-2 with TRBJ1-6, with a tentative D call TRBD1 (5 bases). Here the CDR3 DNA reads TGTGCCAGCAGCTTAGGTGCAGGGCTCAGTTCACCCCTCCACTTT. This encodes CASSLGAGLSSPLHF. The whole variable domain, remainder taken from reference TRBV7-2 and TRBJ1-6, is GAGVSQSPSNKVTEKGKDVELRCDPISGHTALYWYRQSLGQGLEFLIYFQGNSAPDKSGLPSDRFSAERTGGSVSTLTIQRTQQEDSAVYLCASSLGAGLSSPLHFGNGTRLTVT.